The subject of this entry is one T cell receptor (beta chain). As yet, its antigen is unknown. One end of the junction varies from germline; a read error may be responsible. This sample is drawn from a study of blood T cells in healthy people across ages. Study findings and constraints: There were more naive CD4+ cells and higher diversity in long-lived donors than in aged donors.

The CDR3 runs to 17 residues. The germline V gene has CDR1 SGHTA and CDR2 FQGNSA. For the second PCR, which ran for about 7 to 11 cycles, a sample-barcoded 5' primer and a J-beta primer mix were used. TCRdb re-derived calls from the 5' RACE reads in MiXCR, one entry per CDR3 protein. This table holds hundreds of thousands of distinct CDR3 sequences, 49% found once. The gene calls are TRBV7-2 and TRBJ2-1; TRBD2 matches 7 bases. Sequencing was done on a sample of blood. This TCR came from a woman aged 55-75 years in good health. The CDR3 here is CASSLVQAGANYKEQFF. The DNA for the CDR3 is TGTGCCAGCAGCTTAGTTCAGGCGGGAGCTAACTACAAGGAGCAGTTCTTC.